The T cell receptor (beta chain) under discussion was sequenced for a study of regulatory T cells in long-lasting Graves disease (dated by TCRdb to the early 2020s). Study-wide context: Persistent Graves' disease was defined as antithyroid drug treatment for over 5 years with persistently positive TSH receptor autoantibodies. Persistent Graves' disease patients were compared with newly diagnosed Graves' disease patients by peripheral blood TCR sequencing and RNA sequencing. The study took place in China and was registered as a clinical trial. TCR sequencing covered roughly 13 persistent and around 20 newly diagnosed Graves' disease patients, about 35 samples in total. Persistent Graves' disease patients in the clinical cohort had taken antithyroid drugs for about 9.7 years on average. Points the paper makes about the study in general: The small sample size was acknowledged by the authors as a limitation that may reduce accuracy. Only the TCR beta chain was sequenced and analyzed. Persistent disease showed preferential use of TRBV28, TRBJ1-2 and TRBJ2-5, whereas newly diagnosed disease favored TRBV20-1 and TRBJ2-1. Because the primary lesion, thyroid tissue, could not be accessed, the study looked at peripheral blood alone. Patients with persistent disease shared more public clonotypes (over 2,500) than newly diagnosed patients did (966). Lower TCR Shannon entropy and fewer highly expanded clones were observed in persistent Graves' disease patients than in newly diagnosed patients, which suggested clonal expansion.

In the germline V gene, CDR1 corresponds to MNHEY and CDR2 to SVGEGT. V loses 8 bases, J loses 0 bases, and the germline ends lie 17 bases apart. Reading from cysteine to phenylalanine, the CDR3 counts 15 amino acids. The only DNA kept is the CDR3, 45 bases in frame from the first base. The receptor library was made with multiplex PCR. Sequencing relied on an Illumina HiSeq 4000. To build TCR beta libraries, CDR3 regions were amplified by Arm-PCR using iRepertoire HTBI primers. Before sequencing, the PCR products went through gel purification. The study's own analysis went as follows. Gene usage analysis of CDR3 amino acid clonotypes relied on the roughly 64 TRBV and 15 or so TRBJ segments identified across samples. COPE and FqMerger were used to merge filtered high-quality paired reads into contigs. Contigs were aligned with BLAST to IMGT TRBV, TRBD and TRBJ reference genes, and CDR3 was defined per IMGT. Clonotypes above 0.1% frequency were classified as highly expanded clones. Repertoire diversity was measured by Shannon entropy, and V-J evenness by the Gini coefficient. A clonotype was considered public if more than one individual shared it. Using fastp at Q25 and MiXCR, TCRdb reprocessed the public reads and kept productive beta chains. Each CDR3 protein gets just one entry, which takes the most common genes and DNA from the rows behind it. TCRdb assigned the V and J calls; the authors' analysis was not used. Across this sample there are hundreds of thousands of distinct CDR3 sequences, with about 20% seen only once. The top ten clonotypes cover around 30% of the sample.

This clonotype was seen a few times. Its antigen is currently not known. Base qualities are not provided; no much larger clone lies one nucleotide away. The time point tag for this specimen amounts to: persistent/refractory GD, antithyroid drugs over 5 years with positive TRAb. For both TCR sequencing and RNA sequencing, RNA was extracted from PBMCs using TRIzol. The diagnosis of Graves' disease followed American Thyroid Association guidelines. Patients for the study were recruited at an endocrinology department in Xi'an, China. From each patient, 7.5 to 9.5 milliliters of peripheral blood was collected into an EDTA anticoagulant tube. PBMCs were isolated by Ficoll Paque Plus density gradient separation without further T cell sorting. An Agilent 2100 Bioanalyzer and agarose gel were used to assess RNA quality, and a NanoDrop 2000 was used to measure RNA concentration.

This TCR was sampled from a female donor with Graves disease. Recombination connected TRBV6-2 or TRBV6-3 to TRBJ2-7, with the identity of the D gene unclear. Here the sequenced sample was peripheral blood mononuclear cells (PBMCs), taken when the disease was refractory, from a patient treated with antithyroid drugs. CDR3 sequence: CASAPDGSSSYEQYF. The DNA reads as follows: TGTGCCAGCGCCCCGGACGGATCGAGCTCCTACGAGCAGTACTTC.